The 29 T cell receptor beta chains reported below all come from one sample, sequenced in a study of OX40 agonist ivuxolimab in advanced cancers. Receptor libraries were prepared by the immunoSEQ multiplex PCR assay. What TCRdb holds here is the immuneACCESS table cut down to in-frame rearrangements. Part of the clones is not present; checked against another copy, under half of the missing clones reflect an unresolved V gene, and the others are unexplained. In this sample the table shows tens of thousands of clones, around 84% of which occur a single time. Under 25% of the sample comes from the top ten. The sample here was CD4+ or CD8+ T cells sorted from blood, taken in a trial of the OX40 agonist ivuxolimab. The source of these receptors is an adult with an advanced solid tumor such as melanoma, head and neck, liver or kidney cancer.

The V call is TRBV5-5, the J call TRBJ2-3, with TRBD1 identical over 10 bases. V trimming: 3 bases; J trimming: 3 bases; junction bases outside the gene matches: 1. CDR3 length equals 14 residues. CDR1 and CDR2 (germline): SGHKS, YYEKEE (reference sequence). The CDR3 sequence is CASSSGQGTDTQYF. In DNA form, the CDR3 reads TGTGCCAGCAGCTCGGGACAGGGGACAGATACGCAGTATTTT.

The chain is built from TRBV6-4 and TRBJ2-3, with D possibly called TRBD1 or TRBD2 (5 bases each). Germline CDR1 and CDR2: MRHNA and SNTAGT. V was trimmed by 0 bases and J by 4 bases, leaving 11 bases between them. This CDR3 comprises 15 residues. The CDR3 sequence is CASSDSGGTADTQYF. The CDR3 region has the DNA TGTGCCAGCAGTGACTCTGGGGGAACAGCAGATACGCAGTATTTT.

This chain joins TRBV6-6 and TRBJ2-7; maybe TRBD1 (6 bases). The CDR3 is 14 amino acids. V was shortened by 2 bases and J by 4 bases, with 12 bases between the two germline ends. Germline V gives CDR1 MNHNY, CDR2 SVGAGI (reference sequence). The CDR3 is CASSYGQTGYEQYF. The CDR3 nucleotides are TGTGCCAGCAGTTACGGACAGACGGGATACGAGCAGTACTTC.

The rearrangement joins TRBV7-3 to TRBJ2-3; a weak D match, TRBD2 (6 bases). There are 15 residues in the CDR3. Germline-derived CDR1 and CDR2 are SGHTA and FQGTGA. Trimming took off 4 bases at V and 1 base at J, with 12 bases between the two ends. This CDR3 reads CASSSFGEGTDTQYF. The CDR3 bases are TGTGCCAGCAGCTCGTTTGGGGAGGGCACAGATACGCAGTATTTT.

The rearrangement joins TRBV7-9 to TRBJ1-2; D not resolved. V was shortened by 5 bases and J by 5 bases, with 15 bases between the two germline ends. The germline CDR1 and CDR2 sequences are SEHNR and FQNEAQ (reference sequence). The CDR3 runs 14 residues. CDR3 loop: CASSASPGMYGYTF. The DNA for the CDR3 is TGTGCCAGCAGCGCCTCCCCCGGGATGTATGGCTACACCTTC.

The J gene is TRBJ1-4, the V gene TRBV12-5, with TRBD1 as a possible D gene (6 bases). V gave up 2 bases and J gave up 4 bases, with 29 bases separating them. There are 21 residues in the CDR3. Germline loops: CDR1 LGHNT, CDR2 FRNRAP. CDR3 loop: CASGLYFPGTPAEFFNEKLFF. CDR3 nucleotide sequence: TGTGCTAGTGGTTTGTACTTCCCCGGGACACCGGCAGAGTTTTTTAATGAAAAACTGTTTTTT.

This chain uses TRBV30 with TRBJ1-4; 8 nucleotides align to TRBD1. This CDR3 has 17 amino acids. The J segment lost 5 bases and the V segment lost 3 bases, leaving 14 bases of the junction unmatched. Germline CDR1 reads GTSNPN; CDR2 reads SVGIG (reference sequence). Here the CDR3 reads CAWRPPRQGLGNEKLFF. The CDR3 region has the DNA TGTGCCTGGAGACCACCTCGACAGGGGCTAGGGAATGAAAAACTGTTTTTT.

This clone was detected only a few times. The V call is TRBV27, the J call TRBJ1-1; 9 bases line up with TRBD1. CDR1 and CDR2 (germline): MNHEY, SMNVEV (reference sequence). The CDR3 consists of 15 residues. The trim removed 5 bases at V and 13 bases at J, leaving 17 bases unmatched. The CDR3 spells CASSPSTGGEAIGFF. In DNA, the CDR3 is TGTGCCAGCAGTCCCTCGACAGGGGGAGAGGCGATCGGTTTCTTT.

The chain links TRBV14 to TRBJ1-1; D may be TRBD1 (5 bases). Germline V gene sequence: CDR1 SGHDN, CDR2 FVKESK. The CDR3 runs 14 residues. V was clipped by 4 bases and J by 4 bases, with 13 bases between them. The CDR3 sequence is CASSLYRTSTEAFF. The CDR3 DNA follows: TGTGCCAGCAGCCTCTACCGGACATCCACTGAAGCTTTCTTT.

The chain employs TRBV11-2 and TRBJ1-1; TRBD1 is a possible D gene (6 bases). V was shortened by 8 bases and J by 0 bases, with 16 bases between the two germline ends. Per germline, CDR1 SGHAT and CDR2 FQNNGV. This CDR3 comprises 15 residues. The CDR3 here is CASVRTEYMNTEAFF. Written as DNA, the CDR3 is TGTGCCAGCGTAAGGACAGAATATATGAACACTGAAGCTTTCTTT.

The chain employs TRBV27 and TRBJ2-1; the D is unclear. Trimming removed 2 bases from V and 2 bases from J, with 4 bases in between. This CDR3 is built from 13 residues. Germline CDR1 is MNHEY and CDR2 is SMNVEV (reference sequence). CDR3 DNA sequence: TGTGCCAGCAGTTTACCCCCCTACAATGAGCAGTTCTTC. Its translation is CASSLPPYNEQFF.

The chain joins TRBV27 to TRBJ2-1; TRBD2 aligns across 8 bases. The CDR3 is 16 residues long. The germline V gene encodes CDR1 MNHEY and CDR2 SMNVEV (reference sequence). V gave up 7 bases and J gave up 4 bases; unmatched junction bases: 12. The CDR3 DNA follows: TGTGCCAGCAAGGACACGGGACTAGTGGCATACAATGAGCAGTTCTTC. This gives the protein CASKDTGLVAYNEQFF.

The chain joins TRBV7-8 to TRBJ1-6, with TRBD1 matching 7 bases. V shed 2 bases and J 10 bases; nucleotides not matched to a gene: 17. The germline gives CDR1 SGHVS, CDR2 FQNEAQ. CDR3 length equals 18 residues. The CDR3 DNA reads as TGTGCCAGCAGCTTAACTTCTATACCGCGGAACAGGGGATCACCCCTCCACTTT. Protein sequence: CASSLTSIPRNRGSPLHF.

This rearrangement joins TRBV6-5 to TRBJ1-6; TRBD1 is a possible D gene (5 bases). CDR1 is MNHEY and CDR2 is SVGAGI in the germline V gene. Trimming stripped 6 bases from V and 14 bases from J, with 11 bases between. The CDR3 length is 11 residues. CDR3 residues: CASSLGTALHF. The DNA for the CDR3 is TGTGCCAGCAGCCTCGGGACGGCCCTCCACTTT.

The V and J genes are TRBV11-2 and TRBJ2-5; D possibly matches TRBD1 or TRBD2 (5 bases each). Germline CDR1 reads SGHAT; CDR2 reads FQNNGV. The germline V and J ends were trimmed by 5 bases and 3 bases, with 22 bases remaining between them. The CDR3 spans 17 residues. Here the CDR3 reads CASSPQFLGPLKETQYF. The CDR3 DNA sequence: TGTGCCAGCAGCCCCCAGTTTCTGGGACCCCTGAAAGAGACCCAGTACTTC.

CDR3 amino acids: CASSFRGTGTGEQYF. The CDR3 bases are TGTGCCAGCAGCTTTAGGGGGACCGGGACGGGGGAGCAGTACTTC. This chain links TRBV11-2 with TRBJ2-7; maybe TRBD1 (6 bases). The CDR3 spans 15 residues. Germline V gives CDR1 SGHAT, CDR2 FQNNGV. The V gene lost 3 bases and the J gene lost 7 bases, with 19 bases spanning the gap.

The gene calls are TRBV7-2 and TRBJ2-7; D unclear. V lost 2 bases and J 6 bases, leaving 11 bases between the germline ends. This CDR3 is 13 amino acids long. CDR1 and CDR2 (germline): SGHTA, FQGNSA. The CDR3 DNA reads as TGTGCCAGCAGCTTATCCCAGTCGAGCGAGCAGTACTTC. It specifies CASSLSQSSEQYF. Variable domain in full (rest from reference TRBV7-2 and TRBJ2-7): GAGVSQSPSNKVTEKGKDVELRCDPISGHTALYWYRQSLGQGLEFLIYFQGNSAPDKSGLPSDRFSAERTGGSVSTLTIQRTQQEDSAVYLCASSLSQSSEQYFGPGTRLTVT.

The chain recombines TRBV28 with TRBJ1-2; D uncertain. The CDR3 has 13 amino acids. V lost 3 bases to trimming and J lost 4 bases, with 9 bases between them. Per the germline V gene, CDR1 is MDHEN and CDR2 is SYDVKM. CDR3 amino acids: CASSLSQLYGYTF. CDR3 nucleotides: TGTGCCAGCAGTTTGTCACAGCTCTATGGCTACACCTTC.

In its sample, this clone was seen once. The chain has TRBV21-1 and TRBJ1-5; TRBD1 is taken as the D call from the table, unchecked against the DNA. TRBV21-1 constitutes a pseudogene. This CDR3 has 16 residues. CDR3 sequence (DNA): TGTGCCAGCAGCAGAAGGACAGGGAAGGAATGTCAGCCCCAGCATTTT. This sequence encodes CASSRRTGKECQPQHF.

The CDR3 here is CASSPDGGSGNTIYF. The CDR3 DNA follows: TGCGCCAGCAGCCCGGACGGTGGCTCTGGAAACACCATATATTTT. The V gene is TRBV4-3, the J gene TRBJ1-3; D gene uncertain. The ends were cut back, 4 bases at V and 0 bases at J, with 10 bases in the middle. CDR3 length: 15 residues. Germline CDR1 LGHNA, CDR2 YSLEER.

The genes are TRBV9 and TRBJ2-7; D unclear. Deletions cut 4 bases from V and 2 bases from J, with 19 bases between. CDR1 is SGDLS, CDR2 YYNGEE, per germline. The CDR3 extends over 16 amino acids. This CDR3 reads CASSSNYNDRTYEQYF. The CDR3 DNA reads TGTGCCAGCAGCTCAAACTATAACGACCGAACCTACGAGCAGTACTTC.

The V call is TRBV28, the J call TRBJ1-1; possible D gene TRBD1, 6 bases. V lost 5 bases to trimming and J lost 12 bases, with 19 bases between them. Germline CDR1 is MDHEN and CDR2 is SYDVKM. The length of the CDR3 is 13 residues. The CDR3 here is CASSPAPVQGPFF. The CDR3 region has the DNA TGTGCCAGCAGTCCGGCCCCCGTACAGGGCCCTTTCTTT.

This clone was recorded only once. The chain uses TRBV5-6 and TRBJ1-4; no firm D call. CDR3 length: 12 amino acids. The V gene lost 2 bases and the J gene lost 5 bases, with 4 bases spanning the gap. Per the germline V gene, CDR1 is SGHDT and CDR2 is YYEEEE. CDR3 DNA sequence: TGTGCCAGCAGCTTCTCCAATGAAAAACTGTTTTTT. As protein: CASSFSNEKLFF. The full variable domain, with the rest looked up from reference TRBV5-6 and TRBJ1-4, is DAGVTQSPTHLIKTRGQQVTLRCSPKSGHDTVSWYQQALGQGPQFIFQYYEEEERQRGNFPDRFSGHQFPNYSSELNVNALLLGDSALYLCASSFSNEKLFFGSGTQLSVL.

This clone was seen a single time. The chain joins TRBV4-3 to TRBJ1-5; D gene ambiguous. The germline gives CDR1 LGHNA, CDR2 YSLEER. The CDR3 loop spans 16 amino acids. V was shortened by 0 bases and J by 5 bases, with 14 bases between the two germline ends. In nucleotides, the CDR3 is TGCGCCAGCAGCCAAGATTTCACGGCAGCCCATCAGCCCCAGCATTTT. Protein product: CASSQDFTAAHQPQHF.

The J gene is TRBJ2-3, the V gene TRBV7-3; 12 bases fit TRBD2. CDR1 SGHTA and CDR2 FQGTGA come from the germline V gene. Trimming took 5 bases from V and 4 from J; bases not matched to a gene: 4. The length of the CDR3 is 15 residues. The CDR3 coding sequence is TGTGCCAGCAGCCCTCTAGCGGGAGGGCCAGATACGCAGTATTTT. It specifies CASSPLAGGPDTQYF.

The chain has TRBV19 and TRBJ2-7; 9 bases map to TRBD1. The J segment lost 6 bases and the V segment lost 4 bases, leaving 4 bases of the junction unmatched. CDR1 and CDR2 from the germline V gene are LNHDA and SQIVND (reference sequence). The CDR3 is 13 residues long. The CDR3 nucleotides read TGTGCCAGTAGTAACAGGGGGCCCCTCGAGCAGTACTTC. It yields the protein CASSNRGPLEQYF.

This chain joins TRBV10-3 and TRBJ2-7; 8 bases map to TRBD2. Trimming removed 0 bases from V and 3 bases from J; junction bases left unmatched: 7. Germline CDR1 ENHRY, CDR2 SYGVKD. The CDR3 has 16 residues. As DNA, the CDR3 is TGTGCCATCAGTGAGTCGCGAGCGAGCGGGAGCTACGAGCAGTACTTC. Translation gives CAISESRASGSYEQYF.

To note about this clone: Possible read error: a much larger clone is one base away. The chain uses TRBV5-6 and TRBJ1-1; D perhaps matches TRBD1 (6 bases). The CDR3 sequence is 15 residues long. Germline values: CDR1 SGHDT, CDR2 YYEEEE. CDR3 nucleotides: TGTGCCAGCAGTTTCAAAACAGGGAGAAACACTAAAGCTTTCTTT. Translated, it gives CASSFKTGRNTKAFF.

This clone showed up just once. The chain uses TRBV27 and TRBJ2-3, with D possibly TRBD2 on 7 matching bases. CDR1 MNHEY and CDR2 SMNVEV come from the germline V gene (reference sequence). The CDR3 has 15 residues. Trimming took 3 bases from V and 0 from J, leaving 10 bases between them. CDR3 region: CASSLGGASTDTQYF. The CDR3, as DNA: TGTGCCAGCAGTTTGGGGGGGGCTAGCACAGATACGCAGTATTTT.